This T cell receptor (beta chain) is drawn from a study of neurological immune-mediated disorders. Study outcomes and limitations: In HTLV-1-associated myelopathy, TCR clonal expansion was greatest, and in multiple sclerosis it was least, below healthy controls.

The cDNA came from 5'RACE, which used 10-nucleotide random UMIs. One entry per CDR3 protein results from TCRdb running MiXCR on the 5' RACE reads. The sample yields tens of thousands of distinct CDR3 sequences, almost 7.5% seen once. This clonotype was seen many times. Its antigen remains unknown. Trimming removed 3 bases from V and 3 bases from J, with 12 bases in between. Looked up from germline, CDR1 is SGHTA and CDR2 is FQGNSA. This CDR3 has 15 amino acids. The chain recombines TRBV7-2 with TRBJ1-3; D not resolved. The sample comprised CD4+ T cells from blood. This receptor was identified in a man aged 50-60 years in good health. In nucleotides, the CDR3 is TGTGCCAGCAGCTTCGGCAGTCTTCTTGGAAACACCATATATTTT. Encoded protein: CASSFGSLLGNTIYF.